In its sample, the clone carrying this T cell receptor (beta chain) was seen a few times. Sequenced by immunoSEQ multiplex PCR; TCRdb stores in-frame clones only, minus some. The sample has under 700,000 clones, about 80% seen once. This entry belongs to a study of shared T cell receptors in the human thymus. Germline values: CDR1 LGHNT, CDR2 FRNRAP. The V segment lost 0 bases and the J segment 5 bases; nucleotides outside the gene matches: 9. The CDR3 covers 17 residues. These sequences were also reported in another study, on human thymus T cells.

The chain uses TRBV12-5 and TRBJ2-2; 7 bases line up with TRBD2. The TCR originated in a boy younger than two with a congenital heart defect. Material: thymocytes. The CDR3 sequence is CASGLVSTIGGTGELFF. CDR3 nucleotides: TGTGCTAGTGGTTTGGTATCGACGATCGGGGGGACCGGGGAGCTGTTTTTT.